The 27 T cell receptor beta chains reported below all come from one sample, sequenced in a study of shared clonotypes between healthy human individuals. Some clones are missing from TCRdb's copy, which holds only in-frame ones; the method was immunoSEQ multiplex PCR. The repertoire holds about 2.4 million clones, with approximately 93% as singletons. Sample: naive CD4+ T cells from PBMCs. The subset here: CD45RA+ positively selected. These receptors were collected from a young man in good health. Some clones in this sample may be carry-over from other donors' samples.

The chain links TRBV6-5 to TRBJ2-7, with TRBD1 matching over 8 bases. The CDR3 spans 15 residues. Germline CDR1 and CDR2: MNHEY and SVGAGI. The V segment lost 7 bases and the J segment 5 bases; nucleotides outside the gene matches: 13. Written as DNA, the CDR3 is TGTGCCAGCACTCTCTCGACAGGGGTCCCTCACGAGCAGTACTTC. Amino acids: CASTLSTGVPHEQYF.

On this clone itself: A clone one base away is much larger, so this may be a read error. This chain links TRBV7-9 with TRBJ1-1; D may be TRBD1 (5 bases). This CDR3 is 14 amino acids long. Germline loops: CDR1 SEHNR, CDR2 FQNEAQ (reference sequence). Trimming removed 1 base from V and 1 base from J, with 7 bases in between. CDR3 coding DNA: TGTGCCAGCAGCTTAGGTGGGACGAACACTGAAGCTTTCTTT. Translation: CASSLGGTNTEAFF.

V and J are TRBV28 and TRBJ2-7, with 7 bases fitting TRBD1. CDR1 is MDHEN, CDR2 SYDVKM, per germline. With V trimmed by 2 bases and J by 3 bases, 10 bases remained unmatched. The length of the CDR3 is 16 residues. The CDR3 sequence is CASSLISRAGGYEQYF. The CDR3 DNA reads as TGTGCCAGCAGTTTAATTTCCCGGGCAGGGGGCTACGAGCAGTACTTC.

The chain couples TRBV7-2 to TRBJ2-1; 13 bases align to TRBD2. The CDR3 is 17 amino acids. Germline assignment: CDR1 SGHTA and CDR2 FQGNSA. V gave up 4 bases and J gave up 2 bases; unmatched junction bases: 5. Written as DNA, the CDR3 is TGTGCCAGCAGCTCCCCGACTAGCGGGGGGACCTACAATGAGCAGTTCTTC. It translates to CASSSPTSGGTYNEQFF.

CDR3 region: CASSQDDSGQGISYEQYF. DNA for the CDR3: TGCGCCAGCAGCCAAGATGATTCGGGACAGGGGATTTCCTACGAGCAGTACTTC. The chain recombines TRBV4-3 with TRBJ2-7, with 10 bases that match TRBD1. Per the germline V gene, CDR1 is LGHNA and CDR2 is YSLEER. CDR3 length: 18 residues. V shed 0 bases, J shed 1 base, and the junction held 9 bases outside the gene matches.

The chain is built from TRBV5-1 and TRBJ2-2; the match to TRBD1 covers 8 bases. CDR3 length: 14 residues. Germline V gene lookup returns CDR1 SGHRS and CDR2 YFSETQ. The V gene end was trimmed by 5 bases and the J gene end by 6 bases; junction bases not matched to a gene: 6. CDR3 nucleotide sequence: TGCGCCAGCAGGGACAGGGCCCCCGCCGGGGAGCTGTTTTTT. Its protein product is CASRDRAPAGELFF.

This clone has more than one count but fewer than ten. The chain couples TRBV7-8 to TRBJ1-2, with TRBD1 as a possible D gene (6 bases). The CDR3 consists of 13 residues. V was shortened by 5 bases and J by 7 bases, with 14 bases between the two germline ends. Germline assignment: CDR1 SGHVS and CDR2 FQNEAQ. The DNA for the CDR3 is TGTGCCAGCAGCCCCAAGGCAGGGGTTGGCTACACCTTC. Protein: CASSPKAGVGYTF.

The chain couples TRBV29-1 to TRBJ1-1; 7 bases are shared with TRBD1. Trimming took 1 base from V and 3 from J; bases not matched to a gene: 8. Germline loops: CDR1 SQVTM, CDR2 ANQGSEA. This CDR3 spans 15 amino acids. DNA for the CDR3: TGCAGCGTTGAAGGACAGGGATTCGTAGACACTGAAGCTTTCTTT. This gives the protein CSVEGQGFVDTEAFF.

This sequence joins TRBV19 and TRBJ1-2; D remains unclear. This CDR3 comprises 14 residues. From germline, CDR1 is LNHDA and CDR2 SQIVND (reference sequence). The germline V and J ends were trimmed by 2 bases and 6 bases, with 13 bases remaining between them. The CDR3 here is CASSIIGVLDGYTF. The CDR3 DNA reads as TGTGCCAGTAGTATAATAGGAGTTTTGGATGGCTACACCTTC.

This sequence joins TRBV28 and TRBJ2-1; TRBD2 agrees at 13 bases. This CDR3 is built from 17 residues. With V trimmed by 8 bases and J by 2 bases, 9 bases remained unmatched. CDR1 and CDR2 (germline): MDHEN, SYDVKM. CDR3 in amino acids: CASFTRTSGSTYNEQFF. As DNA, the CDR3 is TGTGCCAGCTTTACTAGGACTAGCGGGAGCACCTACAATGAGCAGTTCTTC.

The genes are TRBV5-5 and TRBJ1-3; D unclear. This CDR3 is 14 amino acids long. Trimming pared 3 bases from V and 1 base from J, leaving 8 bases between. Germline CDR1 is SGHKS and CDR2 is YYEKEE (reference sequence). The CDR3, as DNA: TGTGCCAGCAGCTCGGCGGGGTCTGGAAACACCATATATTTT. This sequence encodes CASSSAGSGNTIYF. The whole variable domain, filled in from reference TRBV5-5 and TRBJ1-3, reads DAGVTQSPTHLIKTRGQQVTLRCSPISGHKSVSWYQQVLGQGPQFIFQYYEKEERGRGNFPDRFSARQFPNYSSELNVNALLLGDSALYLCASSSAGSGNTIYFGEGSWLTVV.

To note about this clone: Different DNA sequences within this sample yield the same CDR3. The V gene is TRBV28, the J gene TRBJ1-3, with D hard to call. The CDR3 spans 14 residues. V shed 4 bases and J shed 0 bases, with 7 bases lying between them. Germline V gene data show CDR1 as MDHEN and CDR2 as SYDVKM. DNA of the CDR3: TGTGCCAGCAGTTCTCCGGGCTCTGGAAACACCATATATTTT. Protein: CASSSPGSGNTIYF.

A few counts support this clone. The rearrangement links TRBV7-2 to TRBJ1-1; D not resolved. Germline V gives CDR1 SGHTA, CDR2 FQGNSA. V was cut by 2 bases and J by 4 bases, with 14 bases left in between. This CDR3 has 15 amino acids. As DNA, the CDR3 is TGTGCCAGCAGCTTAACCGTAGGGTATGCCACTGAAGCTTTCTTT. This gives the protein CASSLTVGYATEAFF.

This clone was observed a single time. Within the sample, other DNA sequences also encode this same CDR3. The chain links TRBV18 to TRBJ2-7; D might be TRBD2 (5 bases). Germline V gives CDR1 KGHSH, CDR2 LQKENI. The CDR3 consists of 14 residues. Trimming removed 2 bases at V and 0 bases at J, with 8 bases between. DNA for the CDR3: TGTGCCAGCTCACCAACGGGGAACTCCTACGAGCAGTACTTC. The encoded protein is CASSPTGNSYEQYF.

The gene calls are TRBV4-2 and TRBJ2-4; D could derive from TRBD1 or TRBD2 (5 bases each). The CDR3 covers 14 residues. Germline V gives CDR1 LGHNA, CDR2 YNFKEQ. V lost 0 bases and J 15 bases, leaving 18 bases between the germline ends. DNA for the CDR3: TGTGCCAGCAGCCAAGATATAAGGGGCAGAGGGTTGTACTTC. Its translation: CASSQDIRGRGLYF.

V usage is TRBV11-2 and J usage is TRBJ2-7; D might be TRBD2 (5 bases). The CDR3 contains 14 residues. V lost 1 base, J lost 2 bases, and 9 bases lay in between. Germline V gene data show CDR1 as SGHAT and CDR2 as FQNNGV. This CDR3 is CASSLAGTAYEQYF. CDR3 bases: TGTGCCAGCAGCTTAGCGGGAACGGCCTACGAGCAGTACTTC.

The chain joins TRBV28 to TRBJ1-1; D possibly corresponds to TRBD1 (5 bases). This CDR3 contains 15 residues. Trimming removed 3 bases from V and 1 base from J, with 12 bases in between. From germline, CDR1 is MDHEN and CDR2 SYDVKM. CDR3 region: CASSLRGDWNTEAFF. DNA of the CDR3: TGTGCCAGCAGTTTGAGGGGAGACTGGAACACTGAAGCTTTCTTT.

The chain employs TRBV25-1 and TRBJ2-1, with D perhaps TRBD1 or TRBD2 (5 bases each). The germline gives CDR1 MGHDK, CDR2 SYGVNS. Between the trimmed V and J ends, which lost 7 bases and 2 bases, there was a span of 15 bases. This CDR3 has 15 residues. The CDR3 is CASMEAGSTYNEQFF. In DNA form, the CDR3 reads TGTGCCAGCATGGAGGCAGGGAGCACCTACAATGAGCAGTTCTTC.

This chain connects TRBV21-1 to TRBJ2-1; the table assigns TRBD1, which was not confirmed against the DNA. TRBV21-1 is a recognized pseudogene. The CDR3 is 15 residues long. The CDR3 protein is CASSNAAPPRGEQFF. The CDR3 DNA reads TGTGCCAGCAGCAATGCCGCACCCCCCAGGGGTGAGCAGTTCTTC.

V usage is TRBV2 and J usage is TRBJ1-5; D unclear. V lost 7 bases and J 2 bases, leaving 12 bases between the germline ends. The V gene's germline CDR1 is SNHLY and CDR2 FYNNEI. This CDR3 has 14 residues. The CDR3: CASTWLLGNQPQHF. In DNA, the CDR3 is TGTGCCAGCACTTGGTTATTGGGCAATCAGCCCCAGCATTTT.

The chain uses TRBV14 and TRBJ2-7, with D perhaps TRBD2 (5 bases). Germline assignment: CDR1 SGHDN and CDR2 FVKESK. V was trimmed by 5 bases and J by 2 bases, leaving 16 bases between them. The CDR3 has 15 residues. The CDR3 DNA follows: TGTGCCAGCAGCTACCGCGCGGGTGTCCCCTACGAGCAGTACTTC. Its protein product is CASSYRAGVPYEQYF.

The chain combines TRBV9 with TRBJ2-1; D tentatively reads TRBD1 or TRBD2 (5 bases each). The V end lost 0 bases, the J end lost 7 bases, and 14 bases lay between the germline ends. Germline V gene lookup returns CDR1 SGDLS and CDR2 YYNGEE. This CDR3 has 15 amino acids. This CDR3 reads CASSVGGAGLNEQFF. The DNA for the CDR3 is TGTGCCAGCAGCGTAGGAGGGGCAGGGTTAAATGAGCAGTTCTTC.

The table lists this clone with a count of one. The V and J genes are TRBV5-5 and TRBJ1-2; the D gene is possibly TRBD1 (6 bases). The CDR3 consists of 15 residues. Between the trimmed V and J ends, which lost 3 bases and 2 bases, there was a span of 14 bases. CDR1 and CDR2 (germline): SGHKS, YYEKEE (reference sequence). Here the CDR3 reads CASSYPRTDNYGYTF. In nucleotides, the CDR3 is TGTGCCAGCAGCTATCCCCGGACAGACAACTATGGCTACACCTTC. The full variable domain, its missing parts supplied by reference TRBV5-5 and TRBJ1-2, is DAGVTQSPTHLIKTRGQQVTLRCSPISGHKSVSWYQQVLGQGPQFIFQYYEKEERGRGNFPDRFSARQFPNYSSELNVNALLLGDSALYLCASSYPRTDNYGYTFGSGTRLTVV.

V is TRBV5-1 and J is TRBJ2-5, with 9 bases fitting TRBD2. There are 16 residues in the CDR3. Germline assignment: CDR1 SGHRS and CDR2 YFSETQ. Trimming removed 0 bases from V and 4 bases from J; junction bases left unmatched: 7. CDR3 amino acids: CASSLEAGGPRETQYF. CDR3 DNA sequence: TGCGCCAGCAGCTTGGAGGCGGGAGGGCCCCGAGAGACCCAGTACTTC.

The chain recombines TRBV9 with TRBJ2-5, with D uncertain. Per germline, CDR1 SGDLS and CDR2 YYNGEE. The CDR3 extends over 11 amino acids. V lost 7 bases and J lost 5, with 9 bases in between. The CDR3 protein is CASPTVETQYF. CDR3 DNA sequence: TGTGCCAGCCCCACGGTGGAGACCCAGTACTTC.

This clone showed up just a few times. The chain recombines TRBV29-1 with TRBJ2-7, with 9 bases fitting TRBD1. The germline V gene has CDR1 SQVTM and CDR2 ANQGSEA. This CDR3 has 13 amino acids. Germline trimming cut 7 bases from V and 7 bases from J; bases unmatched to any gene: 11. CDR3 coding DNA: TGCAGCGCCGCGGGACAGGGATTCTTGGAGCAGTACTTC. Translated, it gives CSAAGQGFLEQYF.

The rearrangement links TRBV6-1 to TRBJ1-2, with D tentatively TRBD1 (5 bases). Trimming removed 6 bases from V and 1 base from J, with 15 bases in between. The length of the CDR3 is 15 residues. Looked up from germline, CDR1 is MNHNS and CDR2 is SASEGT. DNA for the CDR3: TGTGCCAGCAGCGGCGGGACGGCACTTAACTATGGCTACACCTTC. Protein: CASSGGTALNYGYTF.